The rows below give T cell receptor beta chains drawn from one sample of a study of T cells in Graves' hyperthyroidism and ophthalmopathy. MiXCR, run by TCRdb on the multiplex PCR reads, gives a single entry per CDR3 protein. Of around 350,000 distinct CDR3 sequences in the sample, approximately 15% are singletons; the top ten hold about 20%. Material: blood. Receptor source: a woman aged 25 to 39 with Graves' ophthalmopathy. The conserved cysteine and the conserved F or W are not part of the CDR3 here.

v_call cdr3_aa
TRBV7-9 ASSRRTGTLGTDTQY
TRBV5-5 ASTDPGTYEQY
TRBV13 ASSFLEGQRNTEAF
TRBV7-6 ASRSHNTEAF
TRBV28 ASETGGLGHYGYT
TRBV27 ASSFVKGRDEQY
TRBV2 ASRGQGWNTEAF
TRBV9 ASSVGSGPVGYT
TRBV3-1 ASSPRPGGGAVDTQY
TRBV12-3/TRBV12-4 ASSTRTGRNTEAF
TRBV7-9 ASSLTSGTVLSYEQY
TRBV5-1 ATKRGGVYNEQF
TRBV7-8 ASSLGRRGYEQY
TRBV27 ASSSYTGYNSPLR
TRBV5-6 ASSMRTPTNEQF
TRBV14 ASSQVGQGATEAF
TRBV20-1 SANNFGGAPPTDTQY
TRBV20-1 SARTSVYEQY
TRBV6-1 ASSLVRDRPREQY
TRBV20-1 SGSGGYNTDTQY
TRBV11-2 ASSHWDGGRKAF
TRBV20-1 SAREEGGSNQPQH